The sequence of this TCR beta chain was determined in a study of blood T cells in healthy people across ages. The V end was cut by 6 bases, the J end by 0 bases, with 15 bases between. Germline CDR1 and CDR2: MDHEN and SYDVKM. There are 15 residues in the CDR3. A J-beta primer mix and a sample-barcoded 5' primer were used in a second PCR of about 7 to 12 cycles. TCRdb redid the calling of the 5' RACE reads with MiXCR, one entry per CDR3 protein. The sample holds almost 1 million distinct CDR3 sequences, 51% seen once. This sequence was found in a woman aged 60 to 75 in good health. The chain has TRBV28 and TRBJ2-7; the D is unclear. The sample consisted of blood. CDR3 sequence (DNA): TGTGCCAGCAGCCCGGCGGTAGGCGACTCCTACGAGCAGTACTTC. This gives the protein CASSPAVGDSYEQYF.